What follows are 21 T cell receptor beta chains derived from one specimen sequenced in a study of T-cell reconstitution after alpha-beta-depleted transplantation in children. Unique molecular identifiers tagged the TCRbeta library. TCRdb fed the PCR reads into MiXCR, producing one record per CDR3 protein. The sample has around 200,000 distinct CDR3 sequences, 8.4% seen once; the top ten hold 35%. The sequencing used PBMCs, mostly from graft donor cells, collected 360 days after TCRalphabeta/CD19-depleted stem cell transplant. The receptors stem from a male patient aged 2-10 years who had a stem cell transplant for acute myeloid leukemia, so the T cells may come from the graft donor.

This sequence joins TRBV24-1 and TRBJ2-3, with 9 positions matching TRBD2. This CDR3 comprises 15 residues. Germline assignment: CDR1 KGHDR and CDR2 SFDVKD. V dropped 3 bases and J dropped 4; count of bases not matched to a gene: 4. CDR3 protein: CATSDASGRPDTQYF. CDR3 bases: TGTGCCACCAGTGATGCGAGCGGGAGGCCAGATACGCAGTATTTT.

This clonotype was observed at least ten times. The chain combines TRBV5-1 with TRBJ2-6; TRBD1 aligns across 11 bases. From germline, CDR1 is SGHRS and CDR2 YFSETQ. This CDR3 is built from 16 residues. V shed 4 bases and J 2 bases; nucleotides not matched to a gene: 2. This chain's CDR3 is CASSTGQGAGANVLTF. Written as DNA, the CDR3 is TGCGCCAGCAGCACGGGACAGGGGGCTGGGGCCAACGTCCTGACTTTC. The whole variable domain, remainder taken from reference TRBV5-1 and TRBJ2-6, is KAGVTQTPRYLIKTRGQQVTLSCSPISGHRSVSWYQQTPGQGLQFLFEYFSETQRNKGNFPGRFSGRQFSNSRSEMNVSTLELGDSALYLCASSTGQGAGANVLTFGAGSRLTVL.

The rearrangement joins TRBV11-1 to TRBJ2-4; D might be TRBD1 or TRBD2, each matching 5 bases. This CDR3 region has 17 residues. V lost 5 bases and J lost 3, with 20 bases in between. CDR1 and CDR2 (germline): SGHAT, FQDESV (reference sequence). The CDR3: CASSAVRDLIDKNIQYF. The CDR3 nucleotides are TGTGCCAGCAGCGCCGTCCGGGACCTGATAGACAAAAACATTCAGTACTTC.

The rearrangement joins TRBV12-3 or TRBV12-4 to TRBJ1-5; TRBD1 might be the D (5 bases). Trimming took 3 bases from V and 1 from J, leaving 13 bases between them. CDR3 size: 16 residues. DNA for the CDR3: TGTGCCAGCAGTTTTCTAAGGGGTTGGAGCAATCAGCCCCAGCATTTT. As protein: CASSFLRGWSNQPQHF.

There are many counts of this clonotype. This chain uses TRBV3-1 with TRBJ2-1; D not resolved. V was cut by 1 base and J by 2 bases, with 15 bases left in between. The CDR3 totals 17 residues. Per germline, CDR1 LGHDT and CDR2 YNNKEL (reference sequence). The CDR3 is CASSQGFATSAYNEQFF. The CDR3 DNA reads as TGTGCCAGCAGCCAAGGCTTTGCGACGTCTGCCTACAATGAGCAGTTCTTC.

This clonotype was seen more than once but under ten times. The V gene is TRBV5-1, the J gene TRBJ1-1; 11 nucleotides line up with TRBD1. Trimming took 5 bases from V and 5 from J; bases not matched to a gene: 8. This CDR3 region has 15 residues. The germline V gene has CDR1 SGHRS and CDR2 YFSETQ. CDR3 protein: CASSLGQGAGTEAFF. The CDR3 nucleotides are TGCGCCAGCAGTTTAGGACAGGGGGCCGGGACTGAAGCTTTCTTT.

This clonotype was seen at least ten times. The CDR3, as DNA: TGTGCCAGCAGTTTAAGGGGGGCCACTGAAGCTTTCTTT. Protein product: CASSLRGATEAFF. The rearrangement links TRBV27 to TRBJ1-1; a weak D match, TRBD1 (6 bases). CDR1 is MNHEY and CDR2 is SMNVEV in the germline V gene (reference sequence). Trimming cost V 2 bases and J 4 bases, with 8 bases left between them. The CDR3 runs 13 residues.

This clonotype was seen only a few times. The chain joins TRBV7-6 to TRBJ2-3; 10 positions match TRBD2. The CDR3 is made up of 17 amino acids. Germline V lookup: CDR1 SGHVS, CDR2 FNYEAQ. The J segment lost 2 bases and the V segment lost 1 base, leaving 6 bases of the junction unmatched. In DNA, the CDR3 is TGTGCCAGCAGCTTAGGAGCGGGAGGGCTCCCCACAGATACGCAGTATTTT. This codes for CASSLGAGGLPTDTQYF.

This chain joins TRBV12-3 or TRBV12-4 and TRBJ2-4; 12 nucleotides line up with TRBD2. The CDR3 runs to 19 residues. V gave up 4 bases and J gave up 1 base; unmatched junction bases: 11. CDR3 sequence reads: CASSSALAGGPSAKNIQYF. The CDR3 coding sequence is TGTGCCAGCAGTTCGGCGCTAGCGGGAGGGCCTTCGGCCAAAAACATTCAGTACTTC.

J is TRBJ2-2 and V is TRBV7-6, with no clear D. V lost 2 bases and J lost 4, with 5 bases in between. The CDR3 consists of 13 residues. The V gene's germline CDR1 is SGHVS and CDR2 FNYEAQ. CDR3 DNA: TGTGCCAGCAGCTTATATGGCACCGGGGAGCTGTTTTTT. Amino acid sequence: CASSLYGTGELFF.

This clonotype was seen many times. The chain is built from TRBV12-3 or TRBV12-4 and TRBJ2-3; D not resolved. This CDR3 is built from 15 residues. The V end lost 1 base, the J end lost 1 base, and 9 bases lay between the germline ends. CDR3 loop: CASSLGLPRTDTQYF. CDR3 bases: TGTGCCAGCAGTTTAGGCCTCCCGCGCACAGATACGCAGTATTTT.

In the case of this clonotype: A much larger clone differs from this one at a single base, so this may be a read error. The CDR3 does not close with the conserved phenylalanine or tryptophan, likely indicating a read error. J is TRBJ2-1 and V is TRBV7-7; 8 nucleotides match TRBD1. The CDR3 runs 12 residues. The germline CDR1 and CDR2 sequences are SSHAT and FNYEAQ (reference sequence). As DNA, the CDR3 is TGTGCTAGCAGCCCGACAGGGGTCGAGCAGTTCGTC. Amino acids: CASSPTGVEQFV.

Ten or more counts support this clonotype. This sequence joins TRBV18 and TRBJ1-1; D gene ambiguous. CDR1 is KGHSH and CDR2 is LQKENI in the germline V gene. The CDR3 loop spans 14 amino acids. The V end was cut by 3 bases, the J end by 0 bases, with 8 bases between. The CDR3 DNA sequence: TGTGCCAGCTCACCGGAACACTTGAACACTGAAGCTTTCTTT. Its protein product is CASSPEHLNTEAFF.

The table lists this clonotype with many counts. The chain carries TRBV29-1 and TRBJ2-1; TRBD2 matches 9 bases. This CDR3 has 14 residues. Germline values: CDR1 SQVTM, CDR2 ANQGSEA. After removal of 6 bases from V and 7 bases from J, the junction contained 10 bases not matched to a gene. This chain's CDR3 is CSVLPGLAANEQFF. Here the CDR3 DNA reads TGCAGCGTGTTACCGGGACTAGCCGCGAATGAGCAGTTCTTC.

This clonotype was seen at least ten times. The J gene is TRBJ2-1, the V gene TRBV5-1, with 13 positions matching TRBD2. The CDR3 contains 16 residues. V gave up 1 base and J gave up 8 bases; unmatched junction bases: 6. Germline assignment: CDR1 SGHRS and CDR2 YFSETQ. CDR3: CASSLPGLAGMDEQFF. DNA of the CDR3: TGCGCCAGCAGCTTGCCGGGACTAGCGGGGATGGATGAGCAGTTCTTC.

This clonotype occurred a few times. The chain has TRBV5-1 and TRBJ2-7; no clear D gene. V was trimmed by 2 bases and J by 4 bases, leaving 10 bases between them. The CDR3 sequence is 13 residues long. CDR1 and CDR2 from the germline V gene are SGHRS and YFSETQ. CDR3 loop: CASSFPDRYEQYF. The CDR3 bases are TGCGCCAGCAGCTTTCCGGACCGTTACGAGCAGTACTTC. Based on the CDR3 plus reference TRBV5-1 and TRBJ2-7, the full variable domain is KAGVTQTPRYLIKTRGQQVTLSCSPISGHRSVSWYQQTPGQGLQFLFEYFSETQRNKGNFPGRFSGRQFSNSRSEMNVSTLELGDSALYLCASSFPDRYEQYFGPGTRLTVT.

V and J are TRBV28 and TRBJ2-7; D possibly matches TRBD1 or TRBD2 (5 bases each). The V end lost 7 bases, the J end lost 3 bases, and 13 bases lay between the germline ends. Germline V CDR1 and CDR2: MDHEN, SYDVKM. There are 13 residues in the CDR3. The CDR3 spells CASTGPYHYEQYF. The CDR3 DNA is TGTGCCAGCACGGGACCCTACCACTACGAGCAGTACTTC.

This clonotype has at least ten counts. The V call is TRBV20-1, the J call TRBJ2-7; a weak D match, TRBD2 (5 bases). V was shortened by 1 base and J by 2 bases, with 12 bases between the two germline ends. This CDR3 spans 14 amino acids. In germline, CDR1 is DFQATT, CDR2 SNEGSKA (reference sequence). Here the CDR3 reads CSARGRGHPYEQYF. CDR3 in DNA: TGCAGTGCTAGAGGACGGGGTCATCCCTACGAGCAGTACTTC.

This clonotype was detected only a few times. This sequence joins TRBV7-2 and TRBJ2-3, with 11 positions matching TRBD2. V shed 5 bases and J 5 bases; nucleotides not matched to a gene: 12. Germline values: CDR1 SGHTA, CDR2 FQGNSA. This CDR3 contains 17 residues. The CDR3 nucleotides are TGTGCCAGCAGCCCACTACCACTAGCGGGAGTGGGAGATACGCAGTATTTT. Its translation: CASSPLPLAGVGDTQYF.

This clonotype was found many times. The J gene is TRBJ2-2, the V gene TRBV25-1, with D possibly being TRBD2 (7 bases). The germline CDR1 and CDR2 sequences are MGHDK and SYGVNS. V lost 8 bases, J lost 0 bases, and 10 bases lay in between. This CDR3 contains 14 residues. The CDR3, as DNA: TGTGCCAGCCGGCGGGGGCCGAACACCGGGGAGCTGTTTTTT. This encodes CASRRGPNTGELFF.

At least ten counts were recorded for this clonotype. CDR3 DNA sequence: TGCGCCAGCAGCTTGGGGATCACAGATACGCAGTATTTT. Encoded protein: CASSLGITDTQYF. The gene calls are TRBV5-1 and TRBJ2-3; no firm D call. This CDR3 is built from 13 residues. Deletions cut 0 bases from V and 2 bases from J, with 4 bases between. Germline V gives CDR1 SGHRS, CDR2 YFSETQ.